Sequencing of this TCR beta chain was carried out in a study of cytomegalovirus exposure and HLA in healthy donors. Study results and limitations: Follow-up analysis found HLA locus-dependent TCR association rates, highest for DRB1 and lowest for HLA-C. Earlier results showed most TCR beta V segments being productive about 87% or about 30% of the time.

The germline CDR1 and CDR2 sequences are SEHNR and FQNEAQ (reference sequence). The V end lost 5 bases, the J end lost 6 bases, and 14 bases lay between the germline ends. The CDR3 extends over 13 amino acids. As for this clone: Its specificity is unknown.

The study ran its PCR with 60 Vbeta and 13 Jbeta primers. Assay used: immunoSEQ multiplex PCR; TCRdb lists only in-frame clones, some missing. The repertoire holds 160,000 or so clones, around 80% seen once, with around 5.7% in the top ten. The source is a man between 40 and 49 years old in good health and CMV-seronegative. The material sequenced was PBMCs. V is TRBV7-9 and J is TRBJ2-7; D is possibly TRBD2 (6 bases). The CDR3 protein is CASSPIGSSEQYF. The DNA for the CDR3 is TGTGCCAGCAGCCCCATCGGGAGTAGCGAGCAGTACTTC.